This T cell receptor (beta chain) was identified in a study of response to subunit inactivated influenza vaccine. J lost 7 bases, V lost 5 bases, and 8 bases had no gene match. Germline lookup yields CDR1 SGHTA and CDR2 FQGNSA. The CDR3 totals 15 residues. As to this clonotype: No antigen is known for it.

Findings and caveats of the study: T cells newly recruited by each seasonal influenza vaccination are few, the authors suggested.

TCRdb reprocessed the RT-PCR reads via MiXCR and lists one record per CDR3 protein. Of hundreds of thousands of distinct CDR3 sequences in the sample, roughly 14% were seen once. This chain links TRBV7-2 with TRBJ1-6; 7 bases are shared with TRBD1. The specimen was PBMCs from blood, collected 11 to 12 days after vaccination. This TCR derives from a man in his forties or fifties who received an inactivated influenza vaccine. Written as DNA, the CDR3 is TGTGCCAGCAGCGCGGGACAGATGCTGAATTCACCCCTCCACTTT. Its translation: CASSAGQMLNSPLHF.